Listed here are 14 T cell receptor beta chains from one sample, sequenced in a study of T cell responses to AZD1222 COVID-19 vaccine. Using immunoSEQ multiplex PCR, the repertoire was profiled, and TCRdb retains in-frame clones only, with some absent. Of more than 150,000 clones detected, around 94% appear once; the ten largest clones hold under 2%. The specimen was peripheral blood, collected 28 days after the second AZD1222 dose. The source of these receptors is an adult who received the AZD1222 COVID-19 vaccine.

This chain connects TRBV11-2 to TRBJ1-6; D call uncertain. CDR1 is SGHAT and CDR2 is FQNNGV in the germline V gene. The CDR3 length is 15 residues. V was trimmed by 6 bases and J by 7 bases, leaving 16 bases between them. The CDR3 loop is CASRLPGRKNSPLHF. The CDR3 DNA reads as TGTGCCAGCAGGCTCCCCGGACGGAAAAATTCACCCCTCCACTTT.

V is TRBV11-3 and J is TRBJ2-2; tentatively, D is TRBD1 (6 bases). Trimming stripped 1 base from V and 2 bases from J, with 17 bases between. This CDR3 is built from 18 residues. The germline V gene encodes CDR1 SGHNT and CDR2 YENEEA. The CDR3 here is CASSLGGYSRGNTGELFF. In DNA form, the CDR3 reads TGTGCCAGCAGCTTAGGGGGCTACAGCAGGGGTAACACCGGGGAGCTGTTTTTT.

The V gene is TRBV12-3 or TRBV12-4, the J gene TRBJ1-6, with unresolved D. Trimming removed 6 bases at V and 13 bases at J, with 16 bases between. The CDR3 loop spans 13 amino acids. The CDR3 loop reads CASSFAEGKPLHF. CDR3 bases: TGTGCCAGCAGCTTCGCGGAGGGTAAGCCCCTCCACTTT.

The chain recombines TRBV6-1 with TRBJ1-2; D unclear. V dropped 1 base and J dropped 4 bases, with 10 bases sitting between them. The germline V gene has CDR1 MNHNS and CDR2 SASEGT. The CDR3 is 14 residues long. The CDR3 sequence is CASSEGVSGYGYTF. The CDR3 DNA sequence: TGTGCCAGCAGTGAAGGCGTGTCAGGCTATGGCTACACCTTC.

The V call is TRBV11-3, the J call TRBJ2-1; TRBD2 aligns across 12 bases. CDR3 length equals 16 residues. The germline V gene has CDR1 SGHNT and CDR2 YENEEA. J was trimmed by 7 bases and V by 5 bases; bases with no gene match: 9. The chain's CDR3 is CASSPPGLAGINEQFF. The CDR3 bases are TGTGCCAGCAGCCCCCCGGGACTAGCGGGTATTAATGAGCAGTTCTTC. Based on the CDR3 plus reference TRBV11-3 and TRBJ2-1, the full variable domain is EAGVVQSPRYKIIEKKQPVAFWCNPISGHNTLYWYLQNLGQGPELLIRYENEEAVDDSQLPKDRFSAERLKGVDSTLKIQPAELGDSAVYLCASSPPGLAGINEQFFGPGTRLTVL.

The CDR3 bases are TGTGCCAGCAGCTTACAGGGGGACTATGGCTACACCTTC. Translating gives CASSLQGDYGYTF. This rearrangement joins TRBV5-5 to TRBJ1-2; 8 nucleotides line up with TRBD1. This CDR3 region has 13 residues. V lost 2 bases and J lost 3; bases outside the gene matches: 0. The germline CDR1 and CDR2 sequences are SGHKS and YYEKEE (reference sequence).

The rearrangement joins TRBV7-6 to TRBJ2-1; D remains unclear. Germline CDR1 is SGHVS and CDR2 is FNYEAQ. The CDR3 spans 15 residues. V lost 5 bases and J lost 2, with 13 bases in between. The chain's CDR3 is CASSPADDTYNEQFF. The CDR3 nucleotides read TGTGCCAGCAGCCCGGCGGACGATACCTACAATGAGCAGTTCTTC.

The gene calls are TRBV5-5 and TRBJ1-2, with no clear D. The germline CDR1 and CDR2 sequences are SGHKS and YYEKEE (reference sequence). The CDR3 spans 15 residues. V lost 0 bases and J 2 bases, leaving 11 bases between the germline ends. The CDR3 DNA is TGTGCCAGCAGCTTGGGTTCAGGAACAAACTATGGCTACACCTTC. Protein product: CASSLGSGTNYGYTF.

The chain has TRBV3-1 (or the pseudogene TRBV3-2) and TRBJ2-7; D is unresolved. With 1 base removed from V and 5 bases from J, the gap between germline ends came to 12 bases. In germline, CDR1 is LGHDT, CDR2 YNNKEL (reference sequence). The CDR3 sequence is 14 residues long. The CDR3 coding sequence is TGTGCCAGCAGCCAAGCGGCTTGGGTCCACGAGCAGTACTTC. It is translated as CASSQAAWVHEQYF.

The chain combines TRBV18 with TRBJ1-2; TRBD1 might be the D (5 bases). The germline CDR1 and CDR2 sequences are KGHSH and LQKENI. The CDR3 sequence is 15 residues long. Trimming left V 3 bases short and J 0 bases short, with 11 bases between. The CDR3 nucleotides read TGTGCCAGCTCACCGGACCCGACAGCTAACTATGGCTACACCTTC. Its protein product is CASSPDPTANYGYTF.

This clone was counted a single time. The chain combines TRBV19 with TRBJ1-5, with D perhaps TRBD1 (6 bases). V lost 4 bases, J lost 5 bases, and 12 bases lay in between. The CDR3 consists of 14 residues. Germline lookup yields CDR1 LNHDA and CDR2 SQIVND (reference sequence). The CDR3 region has the DNA TGTGCCAGTAGTACCCTCGGGGGCTATCAGCCCCAGCATTTT. Translation gives CASSTLGGYQPQHF.

The chain links TRBV29-1 to TRBJ1-1, with a tentative D call TRBD1 (6 bases). Germline CDR1 and CDR2: SQVTM and ANQGSEA. This CDR3 contains 13 residues. V lost 6 bases and J lost 3, with 14 bases in between. The CDR3: CSVDGGLDTEAFF. The CDR3, as DNA: TGCAGCGTCGATGGGGGCTTGGACACTGAAGCTTTCTTT.

This chain uses TRBV27 with TRBJ1-5; D gene ambiguous. This CDR3 contains 16 residues. Germline loops: CDR1 MNHEY, CDR2 SMNVEV (reference sequence). V was trimmed by 5 bases and J by 3 bases, leaving 17 bases between them. Written as DNA, the CDR3 is TGTGCCAGCAGTCCGATATCGGGAGGACTCAATCAGCCCCAGCATTTT. It encodes CASSPISGGLNQPQHF.

The V and J genes are TRBV4-1 and TRBJ2-7, with 12 bases fitting TRBD2. Germline V gene data show CDR1 as MGHRA and CDR2 as YSYEKL. This CDR3 comprises 17 residues. V gave up 1 base and J gave up 3 bases; unmatched junction bases: 7. This CDR3 reads CASSQVGRLAGDYEQYF. CDR3 bases: TGCGCCAGCAGCCAAGTTGGTCGACTAGCGGGGGACTACGAGCAGTACTTC.